This TCR beta chain was recorded in a study of blood T cells in healthy people across ages. A sample-barcoded 5' primer and a J-beta primer mix were used in a second PCR of about 7 to 12 cycles. TCRdb itself ran the 5' RACE reads through MiXCR, one entry per CDR3 protein. The sample lists around 780,000 distinct CDR3 sequences; roughly 50% were seen once. The V gene's germline CDR1 is SGHAT and CDR2 FQNNGV. V lost 5 bases, J lost 2 bases, and 17 bases lay in between. The CDR3 contains 16 residues. The people who gave samples were healthy Caucasians from Russia, aged roughly 6 to 95. Donors gave about 9.3 milliliters of peripheral blood apiece. PBMCs numbering at least 7 million were isolated per sample. With each sample, at least 5 micrograms of total RNA were extracted.

V usage is TRBV11-2 and J usage is TRBJ2-3; maybe TRBD1 (5 bases). Sample: blood. This receptor was taken from a man aged 40-49 years in good health. The CDR3 DNA sequence: TGTGCCAGCAGCCTACGAGCCTGGGGCGACACAGATACGCAGTATTTT. It encodes CASSLRAWGDTDTQYF.